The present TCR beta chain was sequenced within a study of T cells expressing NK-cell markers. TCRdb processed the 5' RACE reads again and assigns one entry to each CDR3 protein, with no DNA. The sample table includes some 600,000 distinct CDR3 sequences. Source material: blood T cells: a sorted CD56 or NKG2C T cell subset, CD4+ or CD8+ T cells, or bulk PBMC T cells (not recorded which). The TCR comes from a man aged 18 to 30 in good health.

Here the CDR3 reads CASSLGGGRNIQYF. The chain links TRBV11-2 to TRBJ2-4; TCRdb indicates TRBD1, and absent DNA this call remains unverified. CDR1 and CDR2 (germline): SGHAT, FQNNGV. CDR3 length: 14 amino acids.